This T cell receptor (beta chain) was sequenced in a study of glioma-infiltrating T cells after dendritic cell vaccination. Overall study context: Patients received autologous tumor lysate-pulsed dendritic cell vaccination between about 2002 and 2013.

Time point noted: after dendritic cell vaccination, including at tumor progression/relapse. Blood PBMC samples: pre-vaccination, two weeks post third vaccination, and at tumor progression. This CDR3 comprises 13 residues. Germline CDR1 LNHDA, CDR2 SQIVND (reference sequence). Trimming stripped 3 bases from V and 7 bases from J, with 13 bases between. This clone was counted a few times. The PCR used 60 V beta and 13 J beta primers. TCRdb keeps only in-frame clones here, not all; method: immunoSEQ multiplex PCR. The repertoire has 85,000 to 100,000 clones, 80% of them found once; the top ten carry roughly 5.5%.

Here the sequenced sample was blood, taken after dendritic cell vaccination. This sequence joins TRBV19 and TRBJ2-7; no definite D call. The clonotype originates from a human donor with glioblastoma. This chain's CDR3 is CASSMAAAREQYF. CDR3 nucleotides: TGTGCCAGTAGTATGGCGGCAGCTAGAGAGCAGTACTTC.